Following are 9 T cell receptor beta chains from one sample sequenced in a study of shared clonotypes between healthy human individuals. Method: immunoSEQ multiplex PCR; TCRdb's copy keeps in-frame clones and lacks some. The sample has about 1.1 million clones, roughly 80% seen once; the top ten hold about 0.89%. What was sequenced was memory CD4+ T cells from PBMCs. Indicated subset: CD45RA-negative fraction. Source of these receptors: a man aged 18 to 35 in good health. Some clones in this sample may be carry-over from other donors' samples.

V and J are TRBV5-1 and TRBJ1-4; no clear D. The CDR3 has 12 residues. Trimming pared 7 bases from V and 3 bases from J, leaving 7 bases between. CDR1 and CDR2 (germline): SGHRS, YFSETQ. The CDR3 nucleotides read TGCGCCAGCGGGGATCCTAATGAAAAACTGTTTTTT. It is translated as CASGDPNEKLFF.

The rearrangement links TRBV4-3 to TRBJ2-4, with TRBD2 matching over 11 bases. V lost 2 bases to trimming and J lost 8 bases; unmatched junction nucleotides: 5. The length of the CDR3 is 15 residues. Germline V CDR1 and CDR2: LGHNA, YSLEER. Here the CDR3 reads CASSQLAGGGDIQYF. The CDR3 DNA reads TGCGCCAGCAGCCAATTAGCGGGAGGGGGAGACATTCAGTACTTC.

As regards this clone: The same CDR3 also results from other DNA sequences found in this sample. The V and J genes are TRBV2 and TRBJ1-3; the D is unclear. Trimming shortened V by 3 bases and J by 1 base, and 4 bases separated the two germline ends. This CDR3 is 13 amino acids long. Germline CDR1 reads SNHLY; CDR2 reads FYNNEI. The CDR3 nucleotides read TGTGCCAGCAGTGAGAATTCTGGAAACACCATATATTTT. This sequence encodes CASSENSGNTIYF.

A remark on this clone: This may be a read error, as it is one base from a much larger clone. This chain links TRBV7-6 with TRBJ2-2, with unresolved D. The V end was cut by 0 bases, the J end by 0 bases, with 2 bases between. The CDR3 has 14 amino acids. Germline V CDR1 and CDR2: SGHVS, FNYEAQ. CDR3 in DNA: TGTGCCAGCAGCTTAGCCCCGAACACCGGGGAGCTGTTTTTT. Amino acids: CASSLAPNTGELFF.

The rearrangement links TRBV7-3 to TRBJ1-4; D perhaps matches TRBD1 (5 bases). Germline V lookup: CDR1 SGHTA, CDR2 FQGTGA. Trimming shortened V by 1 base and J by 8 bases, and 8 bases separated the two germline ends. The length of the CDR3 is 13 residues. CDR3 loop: CASSLRRGEKLFF. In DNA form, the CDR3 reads TGTGCCAGCAGCTTAAGACGGGGGGAAAAACTGTTTTTT.

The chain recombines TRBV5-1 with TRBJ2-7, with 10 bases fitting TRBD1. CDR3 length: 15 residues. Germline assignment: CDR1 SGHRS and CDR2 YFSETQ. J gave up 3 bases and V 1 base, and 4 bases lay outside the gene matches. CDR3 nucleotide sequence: TGCGCCAGCAGCTTGACGGGACAGGGGCTCTACGAGCAGTACTTC. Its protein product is CASSLTGQGLYEQYF.

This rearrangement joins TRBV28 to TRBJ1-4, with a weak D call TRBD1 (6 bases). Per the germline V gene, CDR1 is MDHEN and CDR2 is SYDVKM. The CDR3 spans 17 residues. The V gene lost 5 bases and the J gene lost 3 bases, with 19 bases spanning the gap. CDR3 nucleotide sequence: TGTGCCAGCAGTCCCTACGGAGGAGAGGGGGCTAATGAAAAACTGTTTTTT. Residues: CASSPYGGEGANEKLFF.

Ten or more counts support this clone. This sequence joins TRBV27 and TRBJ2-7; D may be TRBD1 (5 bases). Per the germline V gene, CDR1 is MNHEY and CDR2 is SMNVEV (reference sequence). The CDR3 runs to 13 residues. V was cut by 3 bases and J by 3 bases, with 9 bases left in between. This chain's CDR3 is CASSFRQGYEQYF. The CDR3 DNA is TGTGCCAGCAGTTTTCGGCAGGGCTACGAGCAGTACTTC.

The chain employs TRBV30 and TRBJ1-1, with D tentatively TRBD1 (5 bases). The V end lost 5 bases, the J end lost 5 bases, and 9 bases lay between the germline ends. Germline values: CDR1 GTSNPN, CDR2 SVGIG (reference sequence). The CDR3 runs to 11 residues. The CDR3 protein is CAWAGLTEAFF. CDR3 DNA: TGTGCCTGGGCAGGGTTGACTGAAGCTTTCTTT.